One sample yielded the 27 T cell receptor beta chains listed below, sequenced in a study of T cells in women clearing cervical HPV infection. Here immunoSEQ multiplex PCR was the method, and the copy in TCRdb shows in-frame clones only, minus some. The repertoire table contains approximately 32,000 clones. The specimen sequenced was blood buffy coat. The receptors stem from a woman aged 18 to 69 with a cervical HPV16 infection that either progressed to CIN3+ or cleared (not recorded which).

Points on this clone: The read terminates 3 residues ahead of where the CDR3 ends, so the germline J gene completes it. The rearrangement uses TRBV7-6 and TRBJ2-5; D not certain. The CDR3 contains 15 residues. Germline V gene lookup returns CDR1 SGHVS and CDR2 FNYEAQ. The ends were cut back, 5 bases at V and 5 bases at J, with 18 bases in the middle. The CDR3 protein is CASSPSPGRMETQYF. The part of the CDR3 DNA that was read is TGTGCCAGCAGCCCGAGCCCAGGCCGAATGGAGACC.

The CDR3 DNA, read in part, is TGTGCCAGCAGTTTCGACAGGGGCAATCAGCCC. It translates to CASSFDRGNQP. The whole CDR3 protein is CASSFDRGNQPQHF. The chain uses TRBV12-3 or TRBV12-4 and TRBJ1-5, with 7 bases lining up with TRBD1. The read terminates 3 residues ahead of where the CDR3 ends, so the germline J gene completes it. There are 14 residues in the CDR3. The junction had 1 base not matched to a gene; V was cut back by 3 bases and J by 2 bases.

As concerns this clone: The CDR3 extends 3 residues past the end of the read, so its final part is completed from the germline J gene. The J gene is TRBJ2-5, the V gene TRBV5-1; 9 bases are shared with TRBD1. The germline V gene encodes CDR1 SGHRS and CDR2 YFSETQ. V was pared by 3 bases and J by 5 bases, with 8 bases of the junction left unmatched. The CDR3 is made up of 15 amino acids. Incomplete CDR3 DNA: TGCGCCAGCAGCTCCTACACAGGGGGCTTCGAGACC. This encodes CASSSYTGGFET. The full CDR3 reads CASSSYTGGFETQYF.

As regards this clone: Read sequence stops 3 residues before the CDR3 end, and the germline J gene provides the missing end. The chain recombines TRBV20-1 with TRBJ2-3, with 7 positions matching TRBD2. The CDR3 contains 15 residues. Per the germline V gene, CDR1 is DFQATT and CDR2 is SNEGSKA (reference sequence). Trimming cost V 2 bases and J 0 bases; bases outside gene matches: 5. CDR3 DNA (partial): TGCAGTGCTAGACCGGGCGGGGGAAGCACAGATACG. Amino acids: CSARPGGGSTDT. The entire CDR3 protein is CSARPGGGSTDTQYF.

For this clone: The read falls 3 residues short of the CDR3 end, and the missing part is taken from the germline J gene. The chain joins TRBV6-2 or TRBV6-3 to TRBJ1-3; D uncertain. Deletions cut 6 bases from V and 1 base from J, with 16 bases between. Per the germline V gene, CDR1 is MNHEY and CDR2 is SVGEGT. This CDR3 is 16 amino acids long. CDR3 bases read: TGTGCCAGCAGCCCACTGGTCGGGGTTTCTGGAAACACC. It encodes CASSPLVGVSGNT. The whole CDR3 protein reads CASSPLVGVSGNTIYF.

As to this clone: Read data end 3 residues before the CDR3 end; the end is taken from the germline J gene. V is TRBV30 and J is TRBJ2-3; tentatively, D is TRBD1 (6 bases). Germline CDR1 GTSNPN, CDR2 SVGIG (reference sequence). CDR3 length: 14 residues. The CDR3: CAWSTGQSNQPQYF. CDR3 DNA, as far as it was read: TGTGCCTGGAGTACAGGGCAAAGCAATCAGCCG. The variable domain in full, with the rest retrieved from reference TRBV30 and TRBJ2-3, is SQTIHQWPATLVQPVGSPLSLECTVEGTSNPNLYWYRQAAGRGLQLLFYSVGIGQISSEVPQNLSASRPQDRQFILSSKKLLLSDSGFYLCAWSTGQSNQPQYFGPGTRLTVL.

Note on this clone: Read sequence stops 3 residues before the CDR3 end, and the germline J gene provides the missing end. V and J are TRBV20-1 and TRBJ2-7; 7 bases agree with TRBD1. Germline loops: CDR1 DFQATT, CDR2 SNEGSKA (reference sequence). This CDR3 has 13 amino acids. With 5 bases clipped from V and 3 bases from J, the junction kept 7 bases outside the gene matches. CDR3 DNA (partial): TGCAGTGCTCCCGGGACAGCTATCTACGAG. It yields the protein CSAPGTAIYE. The CDR3 in its entirety is CSAPGTAIYEQYF.

In the case of this clone: The read ends 3 residues early relative to the CDR3; the germline J gene fills the gap. The chain recombines TRBV14 with TRBJ1-3; possible D gene TRBD1, 5 bases. The CDR3 totals 16 residues. The V end was cut by 3 bases, the J end by 4 bases, with 16 bases between. Germline-derived CDR1 and CDR2 are SGHDN and FVKESK. CDR3 sequence: CASSHFVGQGGNTIYF. Incomplete CDR3 DNA: TGTGCCAGCAGCCACTTCGTGGGGCAGGGCGGAAACACC.

A note on this clone: The CDR3 end lies 3 residues beyond the end of the read and is filled in from the germline J gene. The chain recombines TRBV5-1 with TRBJ1-4, with 7 bases lining up with TRBD1. The CDR3 runs 16 residues. Germline CDR1 is SGHRS and CDR2 is YFSETQ. The covered CDR3 bases are TGCGCCAGCAGCTCAGAAGGGGCAGGGGGGAACGAGAAA. It yields the protein CASSSEGAGGNEK. The full CDR3 protein reads CASSSEGAGGNEKLFF.

Note on this clone: The read ends 3 residues early relative to the CDR3; the germline J gene fills the gap. J is TRBJ2-7 and V is TRBV19, with 7 bases matching TRBD1. Trimming took 7 bases from V and 2 from J; bases not matched to a gene: 14. This CDR3 is 16 amino acids long. CDR1 is LNHDA and CDR2 is SQIVND in the germline V gene (reference sequence). Incomplete CDR3 DNA: TGTGCCAGTATCCATCGATACAGAAGGGGGCCCTACGAG. Translating it yields CASIHRYRRGPYE. From start to end, the CDR3 is CASIHRYRRGPYEQYF.

To note about this clone: The CDR3 end falls 3 residues outside the read, so it is completed with the germline J gene. The gene calls are TRBV6-2 or TRBV6-3 and TRBJ2-3; maybe TRBD1 (5 bases). The CDR3 is 15 amino acids. CDR1 MNHEY and CDR2 SVGEGT come from the germline V gene. Trimming removed 7 bases at V and 7 bases at J, with 21 bases between. CDR3 in amino acids: CASTLANRPSYTQYF. The covered CDR3 bases are TGTGCCAGCACCCTCGCCAACAGGCCCAGCTATACG.

About this clone: The read stops 3 residues short of the end of the CDR3; the missing end is completed from the germline J gene. The V and J genes are TRBV11-3 and TRBJ2-5; maybe TRBD1 (5 bases). The CDR3 is made up of 13 amino acids. The germline V gene encodes CDR1 SGHNT and CDR2 YENEEA. V was shortened by 5 bases and J by 5 bases, with 12 bases between the two germline ends. CDR3 protein: CASSTQGLETQYF. The sequenced CDR3 bases are TGTGCCAGCAGCACTCAGGGATTGGAGACC.

The sequenced CDR3 bases are TGCGCCAGCCTGGACAGGGGGCCCGCG. Translating gives CASLDRGPA. The whole CDR3 protein reads CASLDRGPAAFF. The chain carries TRBV10-2 and TRBJ1-1; 11 bases line up with TRBD1. The read stops 3 residues short of the end of the CDR3; the missing end is completed from the germline J gene. The germline gives CDR1 WSHSY, CDR2 SAAADI. The CDR3 spans 12 residues.

Concerning this clone itself: The CDR3 is cut off 3 residues early in the read; its end comes from the germline J gene. V gene TRBV2 combines with J gene TRBJ1-6; no clear D gene. This CDR3 has 13 residues. V lost 7 bases, J lost 6 bases, and 10 bases lay in between. CDR1 and CDR2 from the germline V gene are SNHLY and FYNNEI. CDR3 DNA, as far as it was read: TGTGCCAGCACAACCGCGGGTAATTCACCC. Translation gives CASTTAGNSP. The CDR3 in full is CASTTAGNSPLHF.

In regard to this clone: Coverage ceases 3 residues before the CDR3 finishes, and the germline J gene fills in the end. V and J are TRBV5-6 and TRBJ1-2; D is ambiguous. The germline V gene has CDR1 SGHDT and CDR2 YYEEEE. The CDR3 length is 13 residues. The V end lost 3 bases, the J end lost 0 bases, and 6 bases lay between the germline ends. CDR3 sequence reads: CASSSGTNYGYTF. The DNA read from the CDR3 is TGTGCCAGCAGCTCAGGAACTAACTATGGC.

Comment on this clone: The read falls 3 residues short of the CDR3 end, and the missing part is taken from the germline J gene. The chain joins TRBV20-1 to TRBJ2-3; TRBD1 matches at 8 bases. The CDR3 runs to 14 residues. Germline-derived CDR1 and CDR2 are DFQATT and SNEGSKA (reference sequence). The sequenced part of the CDR3 DNA is TGCAGTGCTAGGCTAGGACAGGGTGTTGAGCCG. Residues: CSARLGQGVEP. The CDR3 in full is CSARLGQGVEPQYF.

In regard to this clone: From the germline J gene comes the end of the CDR3, since the read stops 3 residues before it. The chain joins TRBV16 to TRBJ1-4, with 7 bases identical to TRBD1. The CDR3 totals 15 residues. Per the germline V gene, CDR1 is KGHSY and CDR2 is FQNENV. The sequenced part of the CDR3 DNA is TGTGCCAGCAGCCAAATGGAGGGGGCGCGTGGGAAA. Encoded protein: CASSQMEGARGK. In full, the CDR3 reads CASSQMEGARGKLFF.

In the case of this clone: The observed sequence ends 3 residues before the CDR3 terminus, with the missing tail filled in from the germline J gene. The chain carries TRBV2 and TRBJ2-4, with D possibly TRBD2 on 5 matching bases. The V gene lost 1 base and the J gene lost 1 base, with 17 bases spanning the gap. The germline CDR1 and CDR2 sequences are SNHLY and FYNNEI. CDR3 length: 18 amino acids. Partial CDR3 DNA: TGTGCCAGCAGTGAAGTAGCGATGAGGGCTCCGGCCAAAAACATT. Protein product: CASSEVAMRAPAKNI. In full, the CDR3 reads CASSEVAMRAPAKNIQYF.

About this clone: The read terminates 3 residues before the CDR3 end, so the remaining end is supplied by the germline J gene. V and J are TRBV30 and TRBJ2-2; the D gene is possibly TRBD1 (5 bases). This CDR3 is built from 11 residues. Per germline, CDR1 GTSNPN and CDR2 SVGIG (reference sequence). The CDR3 reads CAWDRARKLFF. CDR3 DNA, as far as it was read: TGTGCCTGGGACAGAGCGCGAAAG.

Turning to this clone: The DNA ends 3 residues before the CDR3 does, and the rest of the CDR3 is filled in from the germline J gene. The chain employs TRBV20-1 and TRBJ2-4; TRBD2 aligns across 9 bases. From germline, CDR1 is DFQATT and CDR2 SNEGSKA (reference sequence). The CDR3 length is 16 residues. Trimming at V came to 3 bases and at J to 2 bases, leaving 8 bases not matched to a gene. CDR3 region: CSASSRTSASKNIQYF. Incomplete CDR3 DNA: TGCAGTGCTAGTTCGAGGACTAGCGCATCCAAAAACATT.

Concerning this clone: The missing CDR3 end, 3 residues past where the read stops, is filled in from the germline J gene. This chain uses TRBV18 with TRBJ1-2, with a weak D call TRBD1 (6 bases). CDR3 length: 13 amino acids. The ends were cut back, 6 bases at V and 2 bases at J, with 10 bases in the middle. Germline lookup yields CDR1 KGHSH and CDR2 LQKENI. CDR3 region: CASSSDRNYGYTF. CDR3 DNA, as far as it was read: TGTGCCAGCTCGTCGGACAGAAACTATGGC. Combining the CDR3 with reference TRBV18 and TRBJ1-2 gives the whole variable domain NAGVMQNPRHLVRRRGQEARLRCSPMKGHSHVYWYRQLPEEGLKFMVYLQKENIIDESGMPKERFSAEFPKEGPSILRIQQVVRGDSAAYFCASSSDRNYGYTFGSGTRLTVV.

About this clone: The read ends 3 residues before the CDR3 terminus; that terminus is restored from the germline J gene. This chain uses TRBV2 with TRBJ1-4, with 7 bases aligning to TRBD1. The trim removed 4 bases at V and 8 bases at J, leaving 13 bases unmatched. From germline, CDR1 is SNHLY and CDR2 FYNNEI. CDR3 length equals 16 residues. The CDR3 loop is CASSVGDSLNTEKLFF. The CDR3 DNA, read in part, is TGTGCCAGCAGTGTTGGGGACAGTCTCAATACCGAAAAA.

To note about this clone: The missing CDR3 end, 3 residues past where the read stops, is filled in from the germline J gene. The chain recombines TRBV6-1 with TRBJ1-2; weak D call: TRBD1 (5 bases). The CDR3 is made up of 14 amino acids. Germline CDR1 is MNHNS and CDR2 is SASEGT. The covered CDR3 bases are TGTGCCAGCAGTGAAGGGGGGGGTATTAGAAGC. Translation: CASSEGGGIRS. The whole CDR3 region reads CASSEGGGIRSYTF.

The DNA read from the CDR3 is TGTGCCAGCAGCCCGGGACAGGGGGCTTGGGAC. Its translation: CASSPGQGAWD. The complete CDR3 reads CASSPGQGAWDYTF. The V call is TRBV7-2, the J call TRBJ1-2; 12 nucleotides match TRBD1. The sequenced fragment ends 3 residues before the CDR3 boundary, so the rest is inferred from the germline J gene. In germline, CDR1 is SGHTA, CDR2 FQGNSA. The CDR3 has 14 residues.

Note on this clone: The read halts 3 residues ahead of the CDR3 end, with the missing end drawn from the germline J gene. The V gene is TRBV6-2 or TRBV6-3, the J gene TRBJ2-2; 9 bases fit TRBD2. Germline trimming cut 3 bases from V and 2 bases from J; bases unmatched to any gene: 4. Germline loops: CDR1 MNHEY, CDR2 SVGEGT. The CDR3 spans 16 residues. This CDR3 reads CASSYKRGANTGELFF. The DNA read from the CDR3 is TGTGCCAGCAGTTATAAGCGGGGGGCAAACACCGGGGAG.

Concerning this clone itself: Read sequence stops 3 residues before the CDR3 end, and the germline J gene provides the missing end. This chain uses TRBV29-1 with TRBJ1-5; the match to TRBD1 covers 7 bases. CDR1 and CDR2 from the germline V gene are SQVTM and ANQGSEA. V gave up 4 bases and J gave up 2 bases; unmatched junction bases: 5. The CDR3 length is 14 residues. This CDR3 reads CSVAIGGGNQPQHF. The sequenced CDR3 bases are TGCAGCGTTGCTATAGGGGGCGGCAATCAGCCC.

The sequenced part of the CDR3 DNA is TGTGCTAGTGGTTTAGAGCAGGATGAG. Translated, it gives CASGLEQDE. The complete CDR3 sequence is CASGLEQDEQFF. V usage is TRBV12-5 and J usage is TRBJ2-1, with D uncertain. The CDR3 is cut off 3 residues early in the read; its end comes from the germline J gene. The germline V and J ends were trimmed by 3 bases and 8 bases, with 8 bases remaining between them. The CDR3 consists of 12 residues. From germline, CDR1 is LGHNT and CDR2 FRNRAP.